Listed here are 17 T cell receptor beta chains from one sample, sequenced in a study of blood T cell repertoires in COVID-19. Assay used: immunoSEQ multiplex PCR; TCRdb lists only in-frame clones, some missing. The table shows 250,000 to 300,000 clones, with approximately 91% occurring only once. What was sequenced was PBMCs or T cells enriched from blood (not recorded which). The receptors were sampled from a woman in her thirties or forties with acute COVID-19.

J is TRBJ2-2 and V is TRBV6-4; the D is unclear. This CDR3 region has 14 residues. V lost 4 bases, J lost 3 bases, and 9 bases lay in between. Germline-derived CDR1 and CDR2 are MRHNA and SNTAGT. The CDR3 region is CASSVSQDTGELFF. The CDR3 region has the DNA TGTGCCAGCAGTGTGTCGCAGGACACCGGGGAGCTGTTTTTT.

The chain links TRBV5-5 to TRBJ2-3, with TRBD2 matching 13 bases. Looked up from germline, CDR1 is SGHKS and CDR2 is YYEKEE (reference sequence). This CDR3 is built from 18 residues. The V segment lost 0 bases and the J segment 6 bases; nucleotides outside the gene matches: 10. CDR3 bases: TGTGCCAGCAGCTTGGACTACATCGGGACTAGCGGGGCCGATACGCAGTATTTT. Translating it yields CASSLDYIGTSGADTQYF.

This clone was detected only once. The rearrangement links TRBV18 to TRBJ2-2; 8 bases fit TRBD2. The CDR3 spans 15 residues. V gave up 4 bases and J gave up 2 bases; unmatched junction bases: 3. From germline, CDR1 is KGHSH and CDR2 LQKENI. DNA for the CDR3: TGTGCCAGCTCACAACTAGCGGTAAACACCGGGGAGCTGTTTTTT. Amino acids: CASSQLAVNTGELFF.

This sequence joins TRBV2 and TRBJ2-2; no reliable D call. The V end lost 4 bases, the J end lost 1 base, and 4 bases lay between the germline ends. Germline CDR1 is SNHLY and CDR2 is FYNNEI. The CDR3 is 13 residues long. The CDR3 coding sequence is TGTGCCAGCAGTGCGAGGAACACCGGGGAGCTGTTTTTT. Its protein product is CASSARNTGELFF.

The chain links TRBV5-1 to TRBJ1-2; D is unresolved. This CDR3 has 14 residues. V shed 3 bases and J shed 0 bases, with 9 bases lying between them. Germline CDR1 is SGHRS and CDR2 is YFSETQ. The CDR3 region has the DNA TGCGCCAGCAGCTCAACACCAGCTAACTATGGCTACACCTTC. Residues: CASSSTPANYGYTF.

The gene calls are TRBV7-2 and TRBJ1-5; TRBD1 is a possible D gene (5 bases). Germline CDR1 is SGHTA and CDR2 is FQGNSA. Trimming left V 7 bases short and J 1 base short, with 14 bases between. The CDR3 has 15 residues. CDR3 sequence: CASTRGGDSNQPQHF. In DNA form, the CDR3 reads TGTGCCAGCACCCGCGGGGGGGACAGCAATCAGCCCCAGCATTTT.

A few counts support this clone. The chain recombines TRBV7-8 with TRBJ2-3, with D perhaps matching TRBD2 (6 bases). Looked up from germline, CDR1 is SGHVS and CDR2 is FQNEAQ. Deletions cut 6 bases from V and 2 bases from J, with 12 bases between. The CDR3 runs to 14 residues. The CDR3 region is CASRIRGTTDTQYF. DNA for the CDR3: TGTGCCAGCAGAATCCGGGGGACCACAGATACGCAGTATTTT. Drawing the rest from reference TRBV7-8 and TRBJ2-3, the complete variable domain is GAGVSQSPRYKVAKRGQDVALRCDPISGHVSLFWYQQALGQGPEFLTYFQNEAQLDKSGLPSDRFFAERPEGSVSTLKIQRTQQEDSAVYLCASRIRGTTDTQYFGPGTRLTVL.

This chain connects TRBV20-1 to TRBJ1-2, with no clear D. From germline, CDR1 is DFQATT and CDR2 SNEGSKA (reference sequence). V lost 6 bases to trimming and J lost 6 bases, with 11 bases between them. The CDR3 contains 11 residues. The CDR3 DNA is TGCAGTGCCTTATTTCAGGATGGCTACACCTTC. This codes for CSALFQDGYTF.

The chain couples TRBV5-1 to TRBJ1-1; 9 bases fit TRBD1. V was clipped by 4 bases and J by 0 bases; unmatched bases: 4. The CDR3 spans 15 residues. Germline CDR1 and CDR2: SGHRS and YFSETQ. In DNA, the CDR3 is TGCGCCAGCAGCGGGGGGACAGGGATGAACACTGAAGCTTTCTTT. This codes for CASSGGTGMNTEAFF.

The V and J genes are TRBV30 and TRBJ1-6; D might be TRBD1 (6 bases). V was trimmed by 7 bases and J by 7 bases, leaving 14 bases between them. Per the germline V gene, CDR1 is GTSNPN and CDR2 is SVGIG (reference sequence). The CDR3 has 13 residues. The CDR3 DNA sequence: TGTGCCTCGACGGGGGGCGCGAATTCACCCCTCCACTTT. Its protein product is CASTGGANSPLHF.

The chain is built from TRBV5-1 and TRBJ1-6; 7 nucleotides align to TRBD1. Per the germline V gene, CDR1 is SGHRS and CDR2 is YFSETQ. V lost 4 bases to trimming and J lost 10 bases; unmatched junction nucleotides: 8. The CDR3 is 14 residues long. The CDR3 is CASSPDRPESPLHF. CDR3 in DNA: TGCGCCAGCAGCCCGGACAGGCCTGAATCACCCCTCCACTTT.

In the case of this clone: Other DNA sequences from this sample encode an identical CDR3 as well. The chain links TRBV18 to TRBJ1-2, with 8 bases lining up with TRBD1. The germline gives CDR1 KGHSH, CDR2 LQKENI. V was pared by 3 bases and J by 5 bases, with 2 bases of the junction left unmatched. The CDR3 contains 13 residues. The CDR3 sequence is CASSPDRDYGYTF. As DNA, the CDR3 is TGTGCCAGCTCACCGGACAGGGATTATGGCTACACCTTC. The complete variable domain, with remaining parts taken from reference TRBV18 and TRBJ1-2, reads NAGVMQNPRHLVRRRGQEARLRCSPMKGHSHVYWYRQLPEEGLKFMVYLQKENIIDESGMPKERFSAEFPKEGPSILRIQQVVRGDSAAYFCASSPDRDYGYTFGSGTRLTVV.

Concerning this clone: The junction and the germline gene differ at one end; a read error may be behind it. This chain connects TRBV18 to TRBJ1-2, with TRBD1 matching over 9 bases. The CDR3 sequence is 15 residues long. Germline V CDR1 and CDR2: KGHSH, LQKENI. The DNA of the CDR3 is TGTGCCAGCTCAACACCGGGACAGGGAACTTTTGGCTACACCTTC. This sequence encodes CASSTPGQGTFGYTF.

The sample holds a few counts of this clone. Here the CDR3 reads CASSPKGLGLYEQYF. For the CDR3, the DNA is TGTGCCAGCAGCCCGAAAGGACTAGGACTCTACGAGCAGTACTTC. This chain links TRBV14 with TRBJ2-7; 7 bases match TRBD2. CDR1 and CDR2 (germline): SGHDN, FVKESK. Unmatched junction bases numbered 9, after V lost 4 bases and J lost 3 bases. The CDR3 runs to 15 residues.

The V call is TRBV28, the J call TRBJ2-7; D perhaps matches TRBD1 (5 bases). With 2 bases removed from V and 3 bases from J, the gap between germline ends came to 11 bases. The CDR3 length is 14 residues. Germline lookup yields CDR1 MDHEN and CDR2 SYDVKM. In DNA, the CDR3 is TGTGCCAGCAGTTTAAGGGCAGGGTACTACGAGCAGTACTTC. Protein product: CASSLRAGYYEQYF.

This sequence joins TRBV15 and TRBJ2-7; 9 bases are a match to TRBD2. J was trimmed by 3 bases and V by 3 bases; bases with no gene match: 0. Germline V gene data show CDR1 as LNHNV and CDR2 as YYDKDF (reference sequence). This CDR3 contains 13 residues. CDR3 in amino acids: CATSRTSGYEQYF. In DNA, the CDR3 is TGTGCCACCAGCAGGACTAGCGGCTACGAGCAGTACTTC.

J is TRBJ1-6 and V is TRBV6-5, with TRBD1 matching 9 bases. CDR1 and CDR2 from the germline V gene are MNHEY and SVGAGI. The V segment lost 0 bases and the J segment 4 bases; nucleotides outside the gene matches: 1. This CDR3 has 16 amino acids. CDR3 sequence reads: CASSYSDRGYNSPLHF. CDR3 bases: TGTGCCAGCAGTTACTCGGACAGGGGATATAATTCACCCCTCCACTTT.